The source of this T cell receptor (beta chain) is a study of cytomegalovirus exposure and HLA in healthy donors. General study points: CMV serostatus stood as the only immune exposure information on hand. A list of more than 150 TCR beta chains associated with cytomegalovirus was given.

In regard to this clone: The antigen is not known.

Amplification used 60 Vbeta primers and 13 Jbeta primers. The protocol was immunoSEQ multiplex PCR, while the TCRdb copy is restricted to in-frame clones and leaves out a portion. The data contain some 130,000 clones, approximately 80% of them seen just once; the ten biggest clones take up 3.9%. Deletions cut 6 bases from V and 2 bases from J, with 17 bases between. CDR1 SGHTA and CDR2 FQGNSA come from the germline V gene. The CDR3 runs to 15 residues. The sample consisted of PBMCs. This sequence was found in a male donor in good health and CMV-seronegative. The chain employs TRBV7-2 and TRBJ2-7; tentative D call: TRBD1 (6 bases). CDR3 sequence reads: CASRDLGRGAYEQYF. The CDR3 bases are TGTGCCAGCAGAGATTTGGGCAGGGGAGCCTACGAGCAGTACTTC.